The present entry profiles one TCR beta chain with its context. Its specificity is unknown. Libraries were prepared by immunoSEQ multiplex PCR; TCRdb keeps only in-frame clonotypes and omits some of them. This repertoire shows roughly 120,000 clones, about 91% found once; its top ten account for roughly 0.3%. J was trimmed by 0 bases and V by 4 bases; bases with no gene match: 3. This CDR3 is built from 15 residues. CDR1 and CDR2 from the germline V gene are SGHTA and FQGNSA. The data were taken from a study of T cell repertoires and HLA-DP antigens. Input material: CD4+ T cells from PBMCs. The J gene is TRBJ2-3, the V gene TRBV7-2, with TRBD1 matching over 8 bases. This TCR was recovered from a woman under 30 in good health and CMV-seronegative. The CDR3 sequence: CASSSGTGSTDTQYF. CDR3 nucleotides: TGTGCCAGCAGCTCAGGGACAGGCAGCACAGATACGCAGTATTTT.